What follows are 26 T cell receptor beta chains derived from one specimen sequenced in a study of identical twins. TCRdb passed the 5' RACE reads through MiXCR, listing each CDR3 protein once. The sample holds 600,000 to 700,000 distinct CDR3 sequences, 20% to 25% seen once. This sample also appeared in a second study, on T cells expressing NK-cell markers.

The specimen sequenced was PBMCs. These receptors were obtained from a woman younger than 30 in good health.

The V and J genes are TRBV18 and TRBJ2-3, with no clear D. The germline gives CDR1 KGHSH, CDR2 LQKENI. The CDR3 has 14 amino acids. Trimming stripped 8 bases from V and 2 bases from J, with 14 bases between. CDR3 nucleotide sequence: TGTGCCAGCGCACGGAGATTGGCCACAGATACGCAGTATTTT. Translation: CASARRLATDTQYF.

This sequence joins TRBV3-1 and TRBJ1-6; D is possibly TRBD1 (5 bases). In germline, CDR1 is LGHDT, CDR2 YNNKEL (reference sequence). The CDR3 has 13 residues. V was cut by 9 bases and J by 7 bases, with 13 bases left in between. The CDR3 spells CARRWGLNSPLHF. CDR3 nucleotide sequence: TGTGCCAGGAGGTGGGGACTGAATTCACCCCTCCACTTT.

This clonotype has only a few counts. The chain has TRBV20-1 and TRBJ1-1; D is unclear. The CDR3 extends over 13 amino acids. Trimming stripped 6 bases from V and 4 bases from J, with 15 bases between. The V gene's germline CDR1 is DFQATT and CDR2 SNEGSKA (reference sequence). The CDR3 nucleotides read TGCAGTGCCGGTAACCCCGGGATCACTGAAGCTTTCTTT. Amino acid sequence: CSAGNPGITEAFF.

There are a few counts of this clonotype. The chain combines TRBV6-2 or TRBV6-3 with TRBJ2-2; 10 bases match TRBD2. CDR1 MNHEY and CDR2 SVGEGT come from the germline V gene. The CDR3 runs to 18 residues. V gave up 2 bases and J gave up 7 bases; unmatched junction bases: 13. CDR3 in amino acids: CASSYEAGLAGVVGELFF. The CDR3 DNA sequence: TGTGCCAGCAGTTACGAAGCTGGGCTAGCGGGAGTAGTCGGGGAGCTGTTTTTT.

V gene TRBV7-9 combines with J gene TRBJ2-3; TRBD2 matches at 8 bases. The CDR3 loop spans 16 amino acids. V shed 5 bases, J shed 5 bases, and the junction held 12 bases outside the gene matches. Germline V CDR1 and CDR2: SEHNR, FQNEAQ (reference sequence). The CDR3 here is CASSLTNSGGRDTQYF. Written as DNA, the CDR3 is TGTGCCAGCAGCCTAACTAACAGCGGGGGACGAGATACGCAGTATTTT.

This chain connects TRBV20-1 to TRBJ2-5; D tentatively reads TRBD1 or TRBD2 (7 bases each). V lost 6 bases, J lost 5 bases, and 19 bases lay in between. From germline, CDR1 is DFQATT and CDR2 SNEGSKA (reference sequence). The CDR3 runs 14 residues. This CDR3 is CSAPSRGGTETQYF. Here the CDR3 DNA reads TGCAGTGCCCCCTCCAGGGGGGGGACCGAGACCCAGTACTTC.

This clonotype was observed a handful of times. The chain carries TRBV4-3 and TRBJ1-1; D unclear. This CDR3 comprises 13 residues. The V gene lost 2 bases and the J gene lost 5 bases, with 9 bases spanning the gap. CDR1 is LGHNA, CDR2 YSLEER, per germline. The CDR3: CASSQQVNTEAFF. For the CDR3, the DNA is TGCGCCAGCAGCCAACAGGTAAATACTGAAGCTTTCTTT.

This clonotype was counted between two and nine times. The V call is TRBV4-3, the J call TRBJ2-7, with D uncertain. This CDR3 is built from 13 residues. V was shortened by 6 bases and J by 6 bases, with 15 bases between the two germline ends. Germline assignment: CDR1 LGHNA and CDR2 YSLEER. CDR3 in DNA: TGCGCCAGCAGGGGCGTACCGGCCCTCGAGCAGTACTTC. Translating gives CASRGVPALEQYF.

This clonotype was counted at least ten times. The gene calls are TRBV5-1 and TRBJ2-7; D not resolved. Germline CDR1 reads SGHRS; CDR2 reads YFSETQ. The CDR3 contains 13 residues. V gave up 4 bases and J gave up 7 bases, with 15 bases separating them. CDR3 sequence (DNA): TGCGCCAGCAGCCCCGGCACGAGGAATGAGCAGTACTTC. Its translation: CASSPGTRNEQYF.

The chain couples TRBV11-2 to TRBJ2-3; no firm D call. V gave up 6 bases and J gave up 6 bases, with 19 bases separating them. Germline loops: CDR1 SGHAT, CDR2 FQNNGV. The CDR3 contains 15 residues. The CDR3 bases are TGTGCCAGCAGTTCTCACTCGTCTCGTCGTGATACGCAGTATTTT. Residues: CASSSHSSRRDTQYF.

This clonotype has more than one count but fewer than ten. The rearrangement uses TRBV30 and TRBJ2-1; D might be TRBD1 (6 bases). V lost 4 bases, J lost 4 bases, and 11 bases lay in between. This CDR3 has 13 amino acids. CDR1 and CDR2 from the germline V gene are GTSNPN and SVGIG (reference sequence). The CDR3 loop reads CAWMGHIYNEQFF. Written as DNA, the CDR3 is TGTGCCTGGATGGGACACATATACAATGAGCAGTTCTTC.

This clonotype was seen only a few times. This chain connects TRBV9 to TRBJ2-3; D is unresolved. With 0 bases removed from V and 3 bases from J, the gap between germline ends came to 8 bases. CDR1 and CDR2 from the germline V gene are SGDLS and YYNGEE. This CDR3 spans 14 amino acids. The CDR3 DNA is TGTGCCAGCAGCGTAGAGGTCCGAACAGATACGCAGTATTTT. Its translation: CASSVEVRTDTQYF.

This clonotype turned up a few times. V gene TRBV6-1 combines with J gene TRBJ2-5; D is unclear. V lost 6 bases, J lost 5 bases, and 16 bases lay in between. The CDR3 totals 14 residues. The germline V gene encodes CDR1 MNHNS and CDR2 SASEGT. The DNA of the CDR3 is TGTGCCAGCAGAAGCTTAAGTATCGGGGAGACCCAGTACTTC. Translating gives CASRSLSIGETQYF.

The genes are TRBV6-5 and TRBJ2-2; D call uncertain. The germline V gene encodes CDR1 MNHEY and CDR2 SVGAGI. Trimming cost V 0 bases and J 1 base, with 9 bases left between them. This CDR3 has 16 amino acids. The CDR3 nucleotides are TGTGCCAGCAGTTACTCGCTTAAACTGAACACCGGGGAGCTGTTTTTT. This translates into CASSYSLKLNTGELFF.

This clonotype turned up a few times. This CDR3 is CSVGGPSTDTQYF. As DNA, the CDR3 is TGCAGCGTTGGGGGGCCTAGCACAGATACGCAGTATTTT. This rearrangement joins TRBV29-1 to TRBJ2-3; tentative D call: TRBD1 (6 bases). CDR1 and CDR2 from the germline V gene are SQVTM and ANQGSEA. V lost 4 bases and J 0 bases, leaving 8 bases between the germline ends. CDR3 length equals 13 residues.

The table lists this clonotype with many counts. The rearrangement uses TRBV5-5 and TRBJ1-1, with D possibly TRBD1 on 6 matching bases. The germline V gene encodes CDR1 SGHKS and CDR2 YYEKEE (reference sequence). The V and J ends lost 5 bases and 4 bases respectively, with 15 bases between them. The CDR3 loop spans 14 amino acids. CDR3 loop: CASSSYRAATEAFF. CDR3 DNA: TGTGCCAGCAGTTCGTACAGGGCCGCCACTGAAGCTTTCTTT.

This clonotype appeared a few times. V and J are TRBV3-1 and TRBJ2-1; 10 nucleotides align to TRBD2. With V trimmed by 4 bases and J by 2 bases, 14 bases remained unmatched. There are 19 residues in the CDR3. Per the germline V gene, CDR1 is LGHDT and CDR2 is YNNKEL (reference sequence). CDR3 bases: TGTGCCAGCAGCCTCCCACTTAGCGGGAGGTACCGACCCTACAATGAGCAGTTCTTC. It yields the protein CASSLPLSGRYRPYNEQFF.

This chain connects TRBV28 to TRBJ1-2; TRBD1 might be the D (6 bases). The CDR3 runs 14 residues. The V gene's germline CDR1 is MDHEN and CDR2 SYDVKM. V lost 6 bases to trimming and J lost 5 bases, with 16 bases between them. The CDR3 protein is CASRPWTDNYGYTF. The CDR3 bases are TGTGCCAGCAGACCTTGGACAGACAATTATGGCTACACCTTC.

The rearrangement joins TRBV6-1 to TRBJ2-2; possibly TRBD1 for D (6 bases). The ends were cut back, 6 bases at V and 4 bases at J, with 21 bases in the middle. CDR3 length equals 17 residues. The germline gives CDR1 MNHNS, CDR2 SASEGT. The DNA for the CDR3 is TGTGCCAGCAGCCCGACGGGGCAGGGGAGTTCCACCGGGGAGCTGTTTTTT. This gives the protein CASSPTGQGSSTGELFF.

Only a few counts were recorded for this clonotype. The rearrangement joins TRBV25-1 to TRBJ1-3; 7 bases match TRBD1. The CDR3 runs 15 residues. The V and J ends lost 8 bases and 0 bases, in that order; junction bases with no gene match: 7. Germline CDR1 MGHDK, CDR2 SYGVNS. For the CDR3, the DNA is TGTGCCAGCCAGCAGACAGGGAGCTCTGGAAACACCATATATTTT. Protein: CASQQTGSSGNTIYF.

This clonotype has only a few counts. The DNA of the CDR3 is TGTGCCAGCAGTGATCTCGATGAGCAGTTCTTC. It specifies CASSDLDEQFF. This chain connects TRBV6-5 to TRBJ2-1; D remains ambiguous. This CDR3 contains 11 residues. The germline V gene has CDR1 MNHEY and CDR2 SVGAGI. V was clipped by 5 bases and J by 8 bases, with 7 bases between them.

In its sample, this clonotype was seen a few times. The chain links TRBV7-9 to TRBJ2-1; D unresolved. The V end was cut by 6 bases, the J end by 6 bases, with 21 bases between. The length of the CDR3 is 16 residues. Germline lookup yields CDR1 SEHNR and CDR2 FQNEAQ (reference sequence). The CDR3 loop reads CASSNALSLMVNEQFF. The DNA for the CDR3 is TGTGCCAGCAGTAACGCCCTCAGCTTGATGGTCAATGAGCAGTTCTTC.

A few counts support this clonotype. The chain has TRBV7-2 and TRBJ2-2; no clear D gene. Germline CDR1 SGHTA, CDR2 FQGNSA. The CDR3 is made up of 15 amino acids. V was cut by 0 bases and J by 4 bases, with 9 bases left in between. The CDR3 DNA follows: TGTGCCAGCAGCTTAGCGAGTTTGGGCACCGGGGAGCTGTTTTTT. Translating it yields CASSLASLGTGELFF.

The chain is built from TRBV18 and TRBJ2-7; D ambiguous. Between the trimmed V and J ends, which lost 6 bases and 0 bases, there was a span of 9 bases. The CDR3 contains 13 residues. Germline CDR1 KGHSH, CDR2 LQKENI. The CDR3 region is CASSPGYSYEQYF. CDR3 DNA: TGTGCCAGCTCGCCAGGATACTCCTACGAGCAGTACTTC.

This clonotype was seen a few times. This chain connects TRBV9 to TRBJ2-3; D possibly corresponds to TRBD2 (6 bases). Germline V gene sequence: CDR1 SGDLS, CDR2 YYNGEE. Trimming took 7 bases from V and 6 from J, leaving 6 bases between them. The CDR3 is 10 amino acids. The CDR3 loop reads CASGGDTQYF. CDR3 in DNA: TGTGCCAGCGGGGGGGATACGCAGTATTTT.

Only a few counts were recorded for this clonotype. V is TRBV5-1 and J is TRBJ2-1; no firm D call. V was cut by 1 base and J by 8 bases, with 4 bases left in between. CDR3 length: 11 residues. The germline V gene has CDR1 SGHRS and CDR2 YFSETQ. As DNA, the CDR3 is TGCGCCAGCAGCTTGACGCATGAGCAGTTCTTC. Its translation is CASSLTHEQFF.